This TCR beta chain was recorded in a study of T cells in Graves' hyperthyroidism and ophthalmopathy. Ten or more counts support this clonotype. RNA transcripts gave rise to amplified TCR beta CDR3 regions. The HTBI set primed first-round TCR CDR3 RT-PCR. MiXCR, applied by TCRdb to the multiplex PCR reads, yields one record per CDR3 protein. Among around 400,000 distinct CDR3 sequences listed, roughly 13% were seen once. Germline assignment: CDR1 SGHDT and CDR2 YYEEEE. Losses at the gene ends were 4 bases for V and 5 bases for J; bases not matched to a gene: 12. This CDR3 region has 16 residues. Sample: blood. The chain is built from TRBV5-6 and TRBJ1-1; 9 bases align to TRBD1. The source is a woman aged 18-29 years with Graves' hyperthyroidism. The CDR3 DNA sequence: TGTGCCAGCAGCCGTCGGGGGACAGGGCGTAGGACTGAAGCTTTCTTT. This gives the protein CASSRRGTGRRTEAFF.